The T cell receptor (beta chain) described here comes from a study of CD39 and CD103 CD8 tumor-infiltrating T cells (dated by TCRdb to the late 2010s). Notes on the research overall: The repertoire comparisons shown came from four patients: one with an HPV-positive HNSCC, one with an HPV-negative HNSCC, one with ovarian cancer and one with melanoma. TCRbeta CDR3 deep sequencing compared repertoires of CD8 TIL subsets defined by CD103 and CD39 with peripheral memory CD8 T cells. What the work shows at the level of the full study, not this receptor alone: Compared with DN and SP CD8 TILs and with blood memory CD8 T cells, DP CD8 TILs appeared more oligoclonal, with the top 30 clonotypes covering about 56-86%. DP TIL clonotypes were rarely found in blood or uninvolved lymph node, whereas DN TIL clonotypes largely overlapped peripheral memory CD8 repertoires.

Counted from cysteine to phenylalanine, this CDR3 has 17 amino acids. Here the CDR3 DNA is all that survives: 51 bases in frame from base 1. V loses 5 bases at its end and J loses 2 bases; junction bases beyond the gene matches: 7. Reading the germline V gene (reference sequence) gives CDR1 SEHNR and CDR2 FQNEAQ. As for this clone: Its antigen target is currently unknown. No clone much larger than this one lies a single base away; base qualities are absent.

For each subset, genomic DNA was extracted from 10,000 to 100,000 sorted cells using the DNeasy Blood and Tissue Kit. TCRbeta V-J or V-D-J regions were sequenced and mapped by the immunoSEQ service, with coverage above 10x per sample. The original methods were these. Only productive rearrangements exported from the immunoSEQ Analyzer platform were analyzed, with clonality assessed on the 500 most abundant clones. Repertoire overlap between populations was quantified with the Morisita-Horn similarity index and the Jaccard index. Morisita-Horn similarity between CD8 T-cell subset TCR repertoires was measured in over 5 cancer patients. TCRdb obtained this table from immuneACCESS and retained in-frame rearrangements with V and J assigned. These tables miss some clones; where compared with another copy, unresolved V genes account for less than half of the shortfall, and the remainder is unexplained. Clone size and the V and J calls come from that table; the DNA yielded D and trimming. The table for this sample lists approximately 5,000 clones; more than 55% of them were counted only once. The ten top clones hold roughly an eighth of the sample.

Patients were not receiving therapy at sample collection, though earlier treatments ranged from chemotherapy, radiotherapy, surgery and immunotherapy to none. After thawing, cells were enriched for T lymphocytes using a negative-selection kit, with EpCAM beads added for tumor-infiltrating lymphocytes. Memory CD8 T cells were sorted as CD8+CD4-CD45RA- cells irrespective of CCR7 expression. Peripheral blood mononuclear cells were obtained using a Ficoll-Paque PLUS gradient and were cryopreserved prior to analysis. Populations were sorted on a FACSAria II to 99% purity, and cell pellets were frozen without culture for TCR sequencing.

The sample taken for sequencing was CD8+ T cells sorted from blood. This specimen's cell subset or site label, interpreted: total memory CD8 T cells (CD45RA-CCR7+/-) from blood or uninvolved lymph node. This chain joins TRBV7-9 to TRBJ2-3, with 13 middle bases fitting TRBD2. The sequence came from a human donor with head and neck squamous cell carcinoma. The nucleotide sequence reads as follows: TGTGCCAGCAGCGCCGGACTAGCGGGGGTGCCCACAGATACGCAGTATTTT. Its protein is CASSAGLAGVPTDTQYF.